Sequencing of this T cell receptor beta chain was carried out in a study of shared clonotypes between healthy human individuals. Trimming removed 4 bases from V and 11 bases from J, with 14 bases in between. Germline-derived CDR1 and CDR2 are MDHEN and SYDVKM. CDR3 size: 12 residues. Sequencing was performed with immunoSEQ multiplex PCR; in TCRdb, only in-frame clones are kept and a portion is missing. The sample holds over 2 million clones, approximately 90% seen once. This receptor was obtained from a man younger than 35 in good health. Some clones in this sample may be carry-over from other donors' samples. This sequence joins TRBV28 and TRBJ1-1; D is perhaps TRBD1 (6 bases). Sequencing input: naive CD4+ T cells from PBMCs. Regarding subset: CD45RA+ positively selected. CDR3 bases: TGTGCCAGCAGTTCAACCCCCCAGGGGGCTTTCTTT. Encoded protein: CASSSTPQGAFF.